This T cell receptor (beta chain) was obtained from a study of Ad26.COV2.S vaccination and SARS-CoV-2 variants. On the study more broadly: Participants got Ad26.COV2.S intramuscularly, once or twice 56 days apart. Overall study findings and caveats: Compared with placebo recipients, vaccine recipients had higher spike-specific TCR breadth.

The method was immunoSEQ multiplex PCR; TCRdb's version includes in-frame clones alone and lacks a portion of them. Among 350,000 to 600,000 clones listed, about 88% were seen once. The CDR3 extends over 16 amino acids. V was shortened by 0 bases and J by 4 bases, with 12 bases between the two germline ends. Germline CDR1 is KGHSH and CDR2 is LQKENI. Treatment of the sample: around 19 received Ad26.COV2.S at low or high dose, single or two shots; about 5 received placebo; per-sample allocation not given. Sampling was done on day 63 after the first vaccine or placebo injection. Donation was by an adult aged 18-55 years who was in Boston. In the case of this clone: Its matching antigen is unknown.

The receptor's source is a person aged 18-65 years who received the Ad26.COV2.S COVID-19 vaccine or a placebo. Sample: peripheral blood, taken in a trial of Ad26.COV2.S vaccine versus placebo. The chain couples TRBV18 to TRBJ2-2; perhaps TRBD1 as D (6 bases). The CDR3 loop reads CASSPPPGESTGELFF. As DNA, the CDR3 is TGTGCCAGCTCACCACCTCCAGGGGAGAGCACCGGGGAGCTGTTTTTT.